The following is a TCR beta chain sequence with its context. The data were obtained in a study of blood T cell repertoires in COVID-19. Study information: Specimens from acute and convalescent COVID-19 originated in the United States, Italy and Spain. T cells, B-cell-depleted T cells, or PBMCs provided the cDNA or gDNA that served as material.

The CDR3 consists of 14 residues. Trimming stripped 4 bases from V and 6 bases from J, with 14 bases between. Germline CDR1 SGHRS, CDR2 YFSETQ. Original data processing: It was from reference gene primer amplification that nucleated cell counts were estimated. Assay used: immunoSEQ multiplex PCR; TCRdb lists only in-frame clones, some missing. V and J calls and clone size are given by that table; D and trimming were obtained from the DNA. Among about 210,000 clones, about 83% were seen once, and the ten largest hold approximately 8.1%. Sequencing was carried out using peripheral blood. This receptor was taken from a woman aged 45-65 years with active or convalescent COVID-19. The chain recombines TRBV5-1 with TRBJ2-1; a possible D gene is TRBD2 (6 bases). The CDR3 spells CASSIPGLTNEQFF. The CDR3 coding sequence is TGCGCCAGCAGCATACCGGGACTCACCAATGAGCAGTTCTTC.